Reported below is one T cell receptor (beta chain). Its target is unknown. The data were produced by immunoSEQ multiplex PCR, yet TCRdb's version contains in-frame clones alone and is incomplete. Among nearly 300,000 clones listed, about 72% were seen once. These data come from a study of cytotoxic CD8 clonotypes in ibrutinib-treated CLL. Study summary: Across the patients, 11 were relapsed/refractory, over 14 treatment-naive and under 18 IGHV unmutated.

Findings of the study overall: Clonality increased with ibrutinib response but returned toward baseline at progression. Timing of sampling differed between sustained-remission and progressing patients.

In germline, CDR1 is SGHDN, CDR2 FVKESK. The CDR3 is 13 residues long. V lost 1 base and J lost 5, with 8 bases in between. The source is a human donor with chronic lymphocytic leukemia. The chain is built from TRBV14 and TRBJ2-5; D remains ambiguous. This material consisted of PBMCs, taken at disease progression, from a patient treated with ibrutinib. The CDR3 DNA reads as TGTGCCAGCAGCCAAGGTCTCCGGGAGACCCAGTACTTC. This encodes CASSQGLRETQYF.